This TCR beta chain was sequenced for a study of blood T cell repertoires in COVID-19. Across the study: Acute and convalescent COVID-19 samples came from the United States, Italy and Spain.

Germline V gives CDR1 SGHNT, CDR2 YYREEE (reference sequence). V lost 2 bases, J lost 0 bases, and 4 bases stayed unmatched. The CDR3 extends over 16 amino acids. The protocol was immunoSEQ multiplex PCR, while the TCRdb copy is restricted to in-frame clones and leaves out a portion. The repertoire holds some 46,000 clones, with approximately 83% as singletons. The rearrangement joins TRBV5-4 to TRBJ2-3; 9 positions agree with TRBD2. Sequencing was performed on peripheral blood. The sequence was collected from a woman aged 80 or older with COVID-19, enrolled during active disease. The DNA of the CDR3 is TGTGCCAGCAGCTTCCCCGGACTAGCGAGCACAGATACGCAGTATTTT. This codes for CASSFPGLASTDTQYF.